This TCR beta chain came from a study of tumor and adjacent non-tumor tissue in lung cancer. Whole-study context: Stage I to III disease affected 10 men and 5 women aged about 30 to 85.

The germline CDR1 and CDR2 sequences are MNHEY and SVGAGI. The CDR3 totals 15 residues. Between the trimmed V and J ends, which lost 6 bases and 1 base, there was a span of 15 bases. Findings and limits, study-wide: Tumor tissue had significantly higher TCR diversity than normal lung. Higher tumor TCR diversity was associated with shorter survival.

Three rounds of nested PCR, following a modified ARM-PCR protocol, produced the TCRbeta library. MiXCR, run by TCRdb on the multiplex PCR reads, gives a single entry per CDR3 protein. This sample has about 68,000 distinct CDR3 sequences, with 60% found just once. RNA was extracted from bulk tissue without any cell sorting. This clonotype showed up just a few times. Its antigen remains unknown. A clone one base away is much larger, so this may be a read error. This chain links TRBV6-5 with TRBJ1-1; no clear D gene. The receptor's source is a man aged 45-65 years with non-small cell lung cancer. The sample taken for sequencing was lung tumor tissue. CDR3 residues: CASSLRMIGNTEAFF. The DNA of the CDR3 is TGTGCCAGCAGCCTAAGGATGATAGGGAACACTGAAGCTTTCTTT.